The T cell receptor beta chain under discussion was sequenced for a study of pediatric ulcerative colitis. Rectal tissue came from one to two pinch biopsies taken at colonoscopy. Repertoires were generated with immunoSEQ multiplex PCR, while TCRdb's copy carries only in-frame clones and drops some. The sample lists tens of thousands of clones, 78% occurring once. Sequencing used gut tissue. The TCR originated in a girl aged 10 to 17 with moderate ulcerative colitis.

The CDR3 nucleotides are TGTGCCAGCAGCTCTTCCCATGAAAAACTGTTTTTT. Its protein product is CASSSSHEKLFF. This chain joins TRBV7-9 and TRBJ1-4; no reliable D call. Trimming took off 4 bases at V and 6 bases at J, with 6 bases between the two ends. This CDR3 is 12 amino acids long. The germline V gene has CDR1 SEHNR and CDR2 FQNEAQ (reference sequence).